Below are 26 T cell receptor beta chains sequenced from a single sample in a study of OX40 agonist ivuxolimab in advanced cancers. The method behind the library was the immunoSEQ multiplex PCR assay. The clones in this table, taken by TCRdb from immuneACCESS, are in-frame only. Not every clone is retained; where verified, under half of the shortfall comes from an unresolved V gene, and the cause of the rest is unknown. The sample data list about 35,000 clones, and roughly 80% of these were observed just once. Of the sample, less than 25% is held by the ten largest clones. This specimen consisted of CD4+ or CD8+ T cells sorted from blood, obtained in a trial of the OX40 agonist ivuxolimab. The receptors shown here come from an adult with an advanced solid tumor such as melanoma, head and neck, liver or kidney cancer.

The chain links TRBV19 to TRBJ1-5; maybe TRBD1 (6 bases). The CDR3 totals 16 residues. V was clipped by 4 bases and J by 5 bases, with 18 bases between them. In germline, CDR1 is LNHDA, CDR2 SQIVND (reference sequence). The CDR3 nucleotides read TGTGCCAGTAGTACCGGAACGACAGGATCTGATCAGCCCCAGCATTTT. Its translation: CASSTGTTGSDQPQHF.

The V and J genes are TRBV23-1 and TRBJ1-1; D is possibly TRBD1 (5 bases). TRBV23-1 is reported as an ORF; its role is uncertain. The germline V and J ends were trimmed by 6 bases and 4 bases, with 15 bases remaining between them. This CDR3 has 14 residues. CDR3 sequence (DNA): TGCGCCAGCAGCGGCGGCAGGGTGATCACTGAAGCTTTCTTT. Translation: CASSGGRVITEAFF.

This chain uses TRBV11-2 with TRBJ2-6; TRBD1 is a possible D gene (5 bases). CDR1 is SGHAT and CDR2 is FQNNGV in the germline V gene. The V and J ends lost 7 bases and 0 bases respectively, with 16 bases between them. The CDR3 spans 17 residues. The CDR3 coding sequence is TGTGCCAGCACCCCAGGGCCAAGCGCCTCTGGGGCCAACGTCCTGACTTTC. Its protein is CASTPGPSASGANVLTF.

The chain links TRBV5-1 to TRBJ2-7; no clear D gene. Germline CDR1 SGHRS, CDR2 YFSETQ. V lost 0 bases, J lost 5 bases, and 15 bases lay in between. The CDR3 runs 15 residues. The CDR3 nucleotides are TGCGCCAGCAGCTTGGCACGGGCCGCAAGGGACGAGCAGTACTTC. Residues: CASSLARAARDEQYF.

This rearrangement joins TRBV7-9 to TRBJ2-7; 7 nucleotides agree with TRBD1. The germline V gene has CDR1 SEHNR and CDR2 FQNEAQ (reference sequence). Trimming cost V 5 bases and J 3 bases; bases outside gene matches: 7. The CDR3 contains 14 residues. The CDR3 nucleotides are TGTGCCAGCAGCCCGGGGACAGCCTTCTACGAGCAGTACTTC. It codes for CASSPGTAFYEQYF.

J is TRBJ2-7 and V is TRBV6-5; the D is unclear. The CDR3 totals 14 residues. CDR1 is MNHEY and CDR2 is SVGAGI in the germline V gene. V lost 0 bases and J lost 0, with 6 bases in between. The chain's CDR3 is CASSYSSDSYEQYF. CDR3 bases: TGTGCCAGCAGTTACTCGTCAGACTCCTACGAGCAGTACTTC.

The CDR3 reads CASSFLGMDTQYF. The CDR3 DNA follows: TGTGCCAGCAGCTTCTTAGGTATGGATACGCAGTATTTT. The chain combines TRBV5-4 with TRBJ2-3; D unresolved. Germline loops: CDR1 SGHNT, CDR2 YYREEE (reference sequence). Between the trimmed V and J ends, which lost 2 bases and 6 bases, there was a span of 10 bases. This CDR3 region has 13 residues. Full variable domain (outside the CDR3, taken from reference TRBV5-4 and TRBJ2-3): ETGVTQSPTHLIKTRGQQVTLRCSSQSGHNTVSWYQQALGQGPQFIFQYYREEENGRGNFPPRFSGLQFPNYSSELNVNALELDDSALYLCASSFLGMDTQYFGPGTRLTVL.

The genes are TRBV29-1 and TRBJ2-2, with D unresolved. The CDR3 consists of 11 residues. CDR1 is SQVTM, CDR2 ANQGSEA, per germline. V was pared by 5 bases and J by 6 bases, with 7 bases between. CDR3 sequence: CSVQLAGELFF. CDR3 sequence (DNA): TGCAGCGTTCAACTGGCCGGGGAGCTGTTTTTT.

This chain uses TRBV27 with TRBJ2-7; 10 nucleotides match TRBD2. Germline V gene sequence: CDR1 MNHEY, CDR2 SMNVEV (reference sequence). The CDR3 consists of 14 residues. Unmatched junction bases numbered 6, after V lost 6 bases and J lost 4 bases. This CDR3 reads CASSFGLAAYEQYF. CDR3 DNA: TGTGCCAGCAGCTTTGGACTAGCGGCTTACGAGCAGTACTTC.

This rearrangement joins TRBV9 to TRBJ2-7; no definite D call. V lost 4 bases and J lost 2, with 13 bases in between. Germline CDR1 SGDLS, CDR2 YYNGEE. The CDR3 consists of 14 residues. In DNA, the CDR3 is TGTGCCAGCAGCCCGGTTTCCACCCCCTACGAGCAGTACTTC. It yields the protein CASSPVSTPYEQYF.

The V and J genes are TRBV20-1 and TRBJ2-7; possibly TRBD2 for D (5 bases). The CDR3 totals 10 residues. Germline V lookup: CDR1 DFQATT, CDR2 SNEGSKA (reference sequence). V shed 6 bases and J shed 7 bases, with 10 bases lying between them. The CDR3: CSAGGNEQYF. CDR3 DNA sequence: TGCAGTGCAGGAGGTAATGAGCAGTACTTC.

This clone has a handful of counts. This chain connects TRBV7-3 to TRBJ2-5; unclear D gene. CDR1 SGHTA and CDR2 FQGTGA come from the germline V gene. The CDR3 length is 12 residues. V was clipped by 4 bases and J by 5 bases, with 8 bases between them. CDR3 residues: CASSYAWETQYF. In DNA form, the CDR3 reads TGTGCCAGCAGCTACGCCTGGGAGACCCAGTACTTC.

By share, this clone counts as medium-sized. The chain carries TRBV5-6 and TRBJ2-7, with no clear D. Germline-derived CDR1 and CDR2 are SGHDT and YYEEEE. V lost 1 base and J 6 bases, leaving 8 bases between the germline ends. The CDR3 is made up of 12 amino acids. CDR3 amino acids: CASSLYGREQYF. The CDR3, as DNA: TGTGCCAGCAGCTTGTACGGGCGCGAGCAGTACTTC. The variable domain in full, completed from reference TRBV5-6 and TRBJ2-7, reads DAGVTQSPTHLIKTRGQQVTLRCSPKSGHDTVSWYQQALGQGPQFIFQYYEEEERQRGNFPDRFSGHQFPNYSSELNVNALLLGDSALYLCASSLYGREQYFGPGTRLTVT.

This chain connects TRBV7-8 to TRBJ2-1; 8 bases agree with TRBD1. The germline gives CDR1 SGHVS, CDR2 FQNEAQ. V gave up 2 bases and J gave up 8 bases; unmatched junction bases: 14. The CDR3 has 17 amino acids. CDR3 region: CASSLFGFGQGGDEQFF. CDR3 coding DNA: TGTGCCAGCAGCTTATTCGGTTTCGGACAGGGTGGGGATGAGCAGTTCTTC.

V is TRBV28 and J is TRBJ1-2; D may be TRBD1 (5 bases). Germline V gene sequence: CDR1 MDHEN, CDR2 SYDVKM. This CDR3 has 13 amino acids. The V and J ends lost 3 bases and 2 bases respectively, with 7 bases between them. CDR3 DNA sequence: TGTGCCAGCAGTTTCCGACAGAACTATGGCTACACCTTC. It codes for CASSFRQNYGYTF.

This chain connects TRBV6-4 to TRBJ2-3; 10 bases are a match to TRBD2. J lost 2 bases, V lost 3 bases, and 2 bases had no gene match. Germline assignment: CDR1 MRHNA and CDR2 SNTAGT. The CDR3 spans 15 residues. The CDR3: CASSESGGATDTQYF. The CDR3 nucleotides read TGTGCCAGCAGTGAGAGCGGGGGGGCCACAGATACGCAGTATTTT.

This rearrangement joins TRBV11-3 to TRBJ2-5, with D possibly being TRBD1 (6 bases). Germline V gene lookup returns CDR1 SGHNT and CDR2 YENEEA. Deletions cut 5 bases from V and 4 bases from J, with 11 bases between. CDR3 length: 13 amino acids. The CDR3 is CASSPGTRETQYF. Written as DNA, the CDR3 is TGTGCCAGCAGCCCCGGGACAAGAGAGACCCAGTACTTC.

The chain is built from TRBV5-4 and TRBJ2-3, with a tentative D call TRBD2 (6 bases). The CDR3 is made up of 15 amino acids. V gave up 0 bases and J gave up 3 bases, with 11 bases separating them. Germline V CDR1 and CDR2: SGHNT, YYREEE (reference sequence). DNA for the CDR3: TGTGCCAGCAGCTTGGGGGGCGGGGTAACAGATACGCAGTATTTT. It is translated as CASSLGGGVTDTQYF.

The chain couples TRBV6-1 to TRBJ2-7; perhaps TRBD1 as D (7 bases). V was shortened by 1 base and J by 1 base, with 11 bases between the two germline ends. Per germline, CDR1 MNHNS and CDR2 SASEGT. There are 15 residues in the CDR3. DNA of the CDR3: TGTGCCAGCAGTGAAGAGGCAGGGGGGTCCTACGAGCAGTACTTC. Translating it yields CASSEEAGGSYEQYF.

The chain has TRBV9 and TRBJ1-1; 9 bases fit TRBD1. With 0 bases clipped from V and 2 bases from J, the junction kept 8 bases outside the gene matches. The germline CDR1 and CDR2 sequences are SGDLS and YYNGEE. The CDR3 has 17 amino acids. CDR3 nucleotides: TGTGCCAGCAGCGTAGTAGCGCGGACAGGGGCTAACACTGAAGCTTTCTTT. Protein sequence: CASSVVARTGANTEAFF.

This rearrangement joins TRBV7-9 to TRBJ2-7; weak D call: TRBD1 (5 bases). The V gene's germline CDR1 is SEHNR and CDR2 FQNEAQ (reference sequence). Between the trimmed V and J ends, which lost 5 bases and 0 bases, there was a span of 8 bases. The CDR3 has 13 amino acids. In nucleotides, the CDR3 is TGTGCCAGCAGCAAGGGGTACTCCTACGAGCAGTACTTC. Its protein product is CASSKGYSYEQYF.

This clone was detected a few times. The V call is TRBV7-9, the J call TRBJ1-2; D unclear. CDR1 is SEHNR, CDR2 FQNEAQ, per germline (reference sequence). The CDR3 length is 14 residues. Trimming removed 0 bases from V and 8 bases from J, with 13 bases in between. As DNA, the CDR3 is TGTGCCAGCAGCTTAGCACAGCCGATTGAGGGCTACACCTTC. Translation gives CASSLAQPIEGYTF. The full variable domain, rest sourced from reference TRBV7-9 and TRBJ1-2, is DTGVSQNPRHKITKRGQNVTFRCDPISEHNRLYWYRQTLGQGPEFLTYFQNEAQLEKSRLLSDRFSAERPKGSFSTLEIQRTEQGDSAMYLCASSLAQPIEGYTFGSGTRLTVV.

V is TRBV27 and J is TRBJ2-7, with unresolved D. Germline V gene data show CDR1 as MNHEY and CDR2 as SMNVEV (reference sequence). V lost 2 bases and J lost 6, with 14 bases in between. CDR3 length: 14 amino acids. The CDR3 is CASSLGVSPGEQYF. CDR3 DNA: TGTGCCAGCAGTTTAGGAGTCTCTCCGGGCGAGCAGTACTTC.

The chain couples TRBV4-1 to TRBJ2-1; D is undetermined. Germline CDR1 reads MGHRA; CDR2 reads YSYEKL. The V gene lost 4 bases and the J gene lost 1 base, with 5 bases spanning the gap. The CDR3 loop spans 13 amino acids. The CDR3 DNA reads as TGCGCCAGCAGCCCGGTTTCCTACAATGAGCAGTTCTTC. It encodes CASSPVSYNEQFF.

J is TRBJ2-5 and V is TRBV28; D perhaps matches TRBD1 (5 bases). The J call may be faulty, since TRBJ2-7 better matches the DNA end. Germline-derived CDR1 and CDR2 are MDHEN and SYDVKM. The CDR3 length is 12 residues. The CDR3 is CASRLNRYEQYF. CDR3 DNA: TGTGCCAGCAGACTCAACAGGTACGAGCAGTACTTC.

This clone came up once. CDR3 in DNA: TGTGCCAGCAGACCCGGGACAGGGAACTACGAGCAGTACTTC. Protein product: CASRPGTGNYEQYF. The rearrangement uses TRBV28 and TRBJ2-7, with 9 bases that match TRBD1. Germline CDR1 is MDHEN and CDR2 is SYDVKM. The CDR3 loop spans 14 amino acids. J lost 3 bases, V lost 6 bases, and 6 bases had no gene match.